The TCR beta chain under discussion was sequenced for a study of beta chain features in type 1 diabetes. Expressed TCRB transcripts were sequenced, since all the RNA that had been isolated was reverse transcribed. Libraries were prepared by immunoSEQ multiplex PCR; TCRdb keeps only in-frame clonotypes and omits some of them. The table shows roughly 500,000 clones, with 25% to 35% occurring only once. Only one heparinised blood draw was taken per donor, and its volume averaged around 110 mL. The CDR3 has 13 residues. Germline values: CDR1 MDHEN, CDR2 SYDVKM. V gave up 6 bases and J gave up 4 bases, with 12 bases separating them. This clone appeared a few times.

The sequence was obtained from a man aged 18 to 30 in good health. V usage is TRBV28 and J usage is TRBJ1-1, with D hard to call. Sequenced sample: naive CD4+ T cells from blood. CDR3 DNA: TGTGCCAGCAGCCCCAGGATAATCACTGAAGCTTTCTTT. Its protein product is CASSPRIITEAFF.